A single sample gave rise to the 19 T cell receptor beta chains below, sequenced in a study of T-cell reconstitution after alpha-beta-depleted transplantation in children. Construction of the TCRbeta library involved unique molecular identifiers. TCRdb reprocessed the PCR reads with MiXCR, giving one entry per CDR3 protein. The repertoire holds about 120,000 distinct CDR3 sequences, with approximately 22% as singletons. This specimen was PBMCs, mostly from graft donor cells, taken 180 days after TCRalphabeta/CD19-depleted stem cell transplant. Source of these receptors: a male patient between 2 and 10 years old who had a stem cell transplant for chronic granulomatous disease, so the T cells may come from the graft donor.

CDR3 bases: TGTGCCATCAGTGTTCTTCGTGTCGATACGCAGTATTTT. It is translated as CAISVLRVDTQYF. J is TRBJ2-3 and V is TRBV10-3; no firm D call. This CDR3 comprises 13 residues. The V and J ends lost 4 bases and 6 bases respectively, with 11 bases between them. Germline CDR1 reads ENHRY; CDR2 reads SYGVKD.

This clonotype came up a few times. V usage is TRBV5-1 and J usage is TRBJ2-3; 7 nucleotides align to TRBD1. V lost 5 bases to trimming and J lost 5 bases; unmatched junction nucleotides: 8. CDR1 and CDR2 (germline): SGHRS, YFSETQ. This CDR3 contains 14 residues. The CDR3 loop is CASSRTGPEDTQYF. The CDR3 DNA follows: TGCGCCAGCAGTCGGACAGGACCCGAAGATACGCAGTATTTT.

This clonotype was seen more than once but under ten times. The chain's CDR3 is CASSLMGFQYF. CDR3 DNA: TGTGCCAGCAGCTTGATGGGGTTCCAGTACTTC. The chain links TRBV7-2 to TRBJ2-5, with D hard to call. CDR3 length: 11 amino acids. Germline lookup yields CDR1 SGHTA and CDR2 FQGNSA. V lost 3 bases and J lost 10, with 9 bases in between.

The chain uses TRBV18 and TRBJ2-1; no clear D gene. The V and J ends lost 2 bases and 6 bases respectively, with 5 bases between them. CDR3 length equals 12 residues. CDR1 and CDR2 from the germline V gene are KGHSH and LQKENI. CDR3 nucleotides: TGTGCCAGCTCACCAGGGTTCAATGAGCAGTTCTTC. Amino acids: CASSPGFNEQFF.

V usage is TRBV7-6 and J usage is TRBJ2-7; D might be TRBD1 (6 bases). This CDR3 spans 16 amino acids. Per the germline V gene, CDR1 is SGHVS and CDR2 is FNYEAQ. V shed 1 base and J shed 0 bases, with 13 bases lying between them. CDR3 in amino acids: CASSLGQGPYSYEQYF. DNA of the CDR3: TGTGCCAGCAGCTTAGGGCAGGGGCCCTACTCCTACGAGCAGTACTTC.

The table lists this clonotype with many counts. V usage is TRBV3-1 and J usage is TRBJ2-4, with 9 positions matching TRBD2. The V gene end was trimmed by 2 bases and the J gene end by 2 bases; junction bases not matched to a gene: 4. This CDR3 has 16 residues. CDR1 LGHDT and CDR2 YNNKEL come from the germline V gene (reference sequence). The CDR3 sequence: CASSQSLAGPKNIQYF. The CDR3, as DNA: TGTGCCAGCAGCCAAAGCCTAGCGGGACCCAAAAACATTCAGTACTTC.

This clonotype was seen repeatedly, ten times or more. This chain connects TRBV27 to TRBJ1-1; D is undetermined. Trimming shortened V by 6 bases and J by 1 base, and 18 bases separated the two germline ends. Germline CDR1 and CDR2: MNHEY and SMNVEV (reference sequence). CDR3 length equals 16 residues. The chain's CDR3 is CASRSLINGKNTEAFF. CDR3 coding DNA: TGTGCCAGCAGATCTCTTATTAACGGGAAGAACACTGAAGCTTTCTTT.

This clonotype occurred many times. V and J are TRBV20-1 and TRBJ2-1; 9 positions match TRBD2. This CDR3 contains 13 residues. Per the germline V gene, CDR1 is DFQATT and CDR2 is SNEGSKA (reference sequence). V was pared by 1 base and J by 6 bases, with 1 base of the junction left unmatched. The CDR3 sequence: CSARGSGGNEQFF. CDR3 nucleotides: TGCAGTGCTAGAGGTAGCGGGGGCAATGAGCAGTTCTTC.

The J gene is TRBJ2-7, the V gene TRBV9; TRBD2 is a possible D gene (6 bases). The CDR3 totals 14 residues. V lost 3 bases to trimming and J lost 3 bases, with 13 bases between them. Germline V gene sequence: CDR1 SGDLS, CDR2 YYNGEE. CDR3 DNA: TGTGCCAGCAGCGGTAGCGGCCTTGACTACGAGCAGTACTTC. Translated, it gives CASSGSGLDYEQYF. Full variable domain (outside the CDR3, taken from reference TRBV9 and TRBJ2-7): DSGVTQTPKHLITATGQRVTLRCSPRSGDLSVYWYQQSLDQGLQFLIQYYNGEERAKGNILERFSAQQFPDLHSELNLSSLELGDSALYFCASSGSGLDYEQYFGPGTRLTVT.

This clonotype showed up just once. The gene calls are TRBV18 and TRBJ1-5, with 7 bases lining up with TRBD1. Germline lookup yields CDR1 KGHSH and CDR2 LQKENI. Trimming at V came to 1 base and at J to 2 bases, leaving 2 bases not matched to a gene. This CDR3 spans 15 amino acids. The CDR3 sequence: CASSPQGAGNQPQHF. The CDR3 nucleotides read TGTGCCAGCTCACCACAGGGGGCTGGCAATCAGCCCCAGCATTTT.

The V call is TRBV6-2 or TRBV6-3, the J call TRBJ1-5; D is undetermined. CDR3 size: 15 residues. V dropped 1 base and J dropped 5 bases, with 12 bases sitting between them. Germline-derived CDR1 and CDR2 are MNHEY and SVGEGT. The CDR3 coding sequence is TGTGCCAGCAGTTACTGGGGTAATAAAGATCAGCCCCAGCATTTT. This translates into CASSYWGNKDQPQHF.

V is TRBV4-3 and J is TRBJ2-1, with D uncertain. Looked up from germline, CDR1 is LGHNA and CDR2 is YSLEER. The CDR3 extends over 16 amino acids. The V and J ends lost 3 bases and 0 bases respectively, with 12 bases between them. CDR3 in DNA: TGCGCCAGCAGCCACCGGTTCGGAAGCTCCTACAATGAGCAGTTCTTC. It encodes CASSHRFGSSYNEQFF.

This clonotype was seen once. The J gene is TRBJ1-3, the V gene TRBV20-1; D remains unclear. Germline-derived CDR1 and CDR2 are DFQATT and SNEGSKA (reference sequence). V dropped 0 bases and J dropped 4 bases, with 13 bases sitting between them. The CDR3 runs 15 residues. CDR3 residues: CSARDPQSGGNTIYF. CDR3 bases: TGCAGTGCTAGAGATCCTCAGAGCGGAGGAAACACCATATATTTT.

CDR3 bases: TGTGCCAGCAGCTTAATTGGGGGCTCTGGCTACACCTTC. Translated: CASSLIGGSGYTF. The genes are TRBV7-3 and TRBJ1-2; tentatively, D is TRBD1 (6 bases). The CDR3 consists of 13 residues. Germline CDR1 and CDR2: SGHTA and FQGTGA. The V end was cut by 1 base, the J end by 7 bases, with 10 bases between.

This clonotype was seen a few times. The DNA of the CDR3 is TGCAGTGCGGAACCTAGACAGGACTACGAGCAGTACTTC. The encoded protein is CSAEPRQDYEQYF. The chain carries TRBV20-1 and TRBJ2-7; the D gene is possibly TRBD1 (6 bases). Germline lookup yields CDR1 DFQATT and CDR2 SNEGSKA (reference sequence). This CDR3 is built from 13 residues. Trimming pared 6 bases from V and 3 bases from J, leaving 15 bases between.

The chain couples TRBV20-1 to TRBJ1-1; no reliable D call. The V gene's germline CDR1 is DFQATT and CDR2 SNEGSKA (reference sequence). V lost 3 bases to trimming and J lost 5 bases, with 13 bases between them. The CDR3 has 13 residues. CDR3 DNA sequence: TGCAGTGCTAGGGACTACCAGACAACTGAAGCTTTCTTT. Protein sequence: CSARDYQTTEAFF.

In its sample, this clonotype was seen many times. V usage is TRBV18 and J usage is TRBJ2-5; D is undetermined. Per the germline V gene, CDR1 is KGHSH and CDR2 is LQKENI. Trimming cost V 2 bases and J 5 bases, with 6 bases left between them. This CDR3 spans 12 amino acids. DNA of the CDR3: TGTGCCAGCTCACCAGGTCAGGAGACCCAGTACTTC. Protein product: CASSPGQETQYF.

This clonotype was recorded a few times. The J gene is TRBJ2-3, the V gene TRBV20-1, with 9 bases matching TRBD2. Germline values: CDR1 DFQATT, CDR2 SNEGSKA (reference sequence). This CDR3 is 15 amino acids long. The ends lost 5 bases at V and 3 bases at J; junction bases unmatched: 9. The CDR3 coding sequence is TGCAGTGCTGGGAGCAGCGGGAGGAGGACAGATACGCAGTATTTT. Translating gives CSAGSSGRRTDTQYF.

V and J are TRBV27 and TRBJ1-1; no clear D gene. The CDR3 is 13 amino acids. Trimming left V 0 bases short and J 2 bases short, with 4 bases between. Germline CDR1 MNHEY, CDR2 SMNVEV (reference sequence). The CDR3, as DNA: TGTGCCAGCAGTTTATCTCTTAACACTGAAGCTTTCTTT. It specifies CASSLSLNTEAFF.